These T cell receptor beta chains were read from a single sample in a study of T cells in Graves' hyperthyroidism and ophthalmopathy. TCRdb re-derived calls from the multiplex PCR reads in MiXCR, one entry per CDR3 protein. The data show hundreds of thousands of distinct CDR3 sequences, 15% to 20% seen once. Sequences were obtained from blood. The source is a middle-aged woman with Graves' ophthalmopathy. CDR3s include the opening cysteine and the closing phenylalanine or tryptophan. D genes are given only for firm matches. Size tells how often a clone was seen (once, few, many) or the class of an expanded clone, and some rows leave it out.

clone_size	d_call	v_call	j_call	cdr3_nt	cdr3_aa
many	TRBD2	TRBV2	TRBJ2-2	TGTGCCAGCGCTAGCGGGAGGGCCGGGGAGCTGTTTTTT	CASASGRAGELFF
.	.	TRBV24-1	TRBJ2-7	TGTGCCACCAGTGATGGGGGCAGTGTTACTTACGAGCAGTACTTC	CATSDGGSVTYEQYF
.	TRBD1	TRBV28	TRBJ1-6	TGTGCCAGCAGTCCCGGGACAGGGGGAAATTCACCCCTCCACTTT	CASSPGTGGNSPLHF
many	TRBD2	TRBV7-2	TRBJ2-3	TGTGCCAGCAGCCCCCGTGCAGCGGGAGGGCCCGCAGATACGCAGTATTTT	CASSPRAAGGPADTQYF
many	.	TRBV20-1	TRBJ2-7	TGCAGTGCTCCCAGTCCAACCTACGAGCAGTACTTC	CSAPSPTYEQYF
many	.	TRBV4-1	TRBJ1-1	TGCGCCAGCAGCCAAGTTAGCAGCCTAAACACTGAAGCTTTCTTT	CASSQVSSLNTEAFF
many	.	TRBV5-1	TRBJ1-4	TGCGCCAGCAGCGATCCCGGGTCTCTTAATGAAAAACTGTTTTTT	CASSDPGSLNEKLFF
.	TRBD2	TRBV4-2	TRBJ2-1	TGTGCCAGCAGCCAAGAGGATAGCGGGGGGGCCTATGAGCAGTTCTTC	CASSQEDSGGAYEQFF
many	TRBD2	TRBV10-3	TRBJ2-1	TGTGCCATCAGTGAGACTAGCGCGTCTGGGAACAATGAGCAGTTCTTC	CAISETSASGNNEQFF
few	.	TRBV28	TRBJ1-6	TGTGCCAGCGTTACGACAGGAGAATCACCCCTCCACTTT	CASVTTGESPLHF
.	.	TRBV12-3/TRBV12-4	TRBJ2-2	TGTGCCACCGGGAAGAAGGGCCCGGAGACCGGGGAGCTGTTTTTT	CATGKKGPETGELFF
many	TRBD1	TRBV30	TRBJ1-1	TGTGCCTGGAGTCCATCCGACAGGGGCTGGTTTGAAGCTTTCTTT	CAWSPSDRGWFEAFF
few	.	TRBV15	TRBJ2-1	TGTGCCACCAGCAGAGATTTTGAGAGACAGTTAGGGAATGAGCAGTTCTTC	CATSRDFERQLGNEQFF
many	.	TRBV18	TRBJ1-2	TGTGCCAGCTCACCACGTGGTGTCGAGTATGGCTACACCTTC	CASSPRGVEYGYTF
few	.	TRBV19	TRBJ2-7	TGTGCCAGGGGACTCTCCTACGAACAGTACTTC	CARGLSYEQYF
.	TRBD2	TRBV2	TRBJ2-1	TGTGCCAGCAGCATTTCCGGGACTAGCTCCAATGAGCAGTTCTTC	CASSISGTSSNEQFF
few	.	TRBV6-2/TRBV6-3	TRBJ2-7	TGTGCCAGCAGTTACGCCGACAGGATCGGCAACGAGCAGTACTTC	CASSYADRIGNEQYF
.	.	TRBV4-2	TRBJ2-3	TGTGCCAGCAGCCAAGGGGGCTGGACAGAGGGGACAGATACGCAGTATTTT	CASSQGGWTEGTDTQYF
many	.	TRBV2	TRBJ2-7	TGTGCCAGCAGTGAGGTTATCCAGGGGCCTTACGAGCAGTACTTC	CASSEVIQGPYEQYF
few	.	TRBV29-1	TRBJ2-1	TGCAGCGTTGACGGGGGCTCCTACAATGAGCAGTTCTTC	CSVDGGSYNEQFF
few	.	TRBV27	TRBJ1-1	TGTGCCAGCAGGAAAGAAACGGGTTCGCTGATGTACACTGAAGCTTTCTTT	CASRKETGSLMYTEAFF
.	TRBD2	TRBV10-2	TRBJ2-1	TGCGCCAGCAGAGTACTAGCGGGAGCTGAGCAGTTCTTC	CASRVLAGAEQFF